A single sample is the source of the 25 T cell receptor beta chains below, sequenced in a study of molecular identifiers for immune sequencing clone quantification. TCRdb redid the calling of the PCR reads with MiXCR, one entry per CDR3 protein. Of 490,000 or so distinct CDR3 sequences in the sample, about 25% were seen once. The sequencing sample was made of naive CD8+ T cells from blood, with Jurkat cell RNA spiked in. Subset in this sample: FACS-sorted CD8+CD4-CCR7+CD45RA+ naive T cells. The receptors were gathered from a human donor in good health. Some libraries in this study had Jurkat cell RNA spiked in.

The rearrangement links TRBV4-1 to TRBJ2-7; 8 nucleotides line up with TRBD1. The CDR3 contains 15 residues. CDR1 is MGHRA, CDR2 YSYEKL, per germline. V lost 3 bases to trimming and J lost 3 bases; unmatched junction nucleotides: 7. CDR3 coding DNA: TGCGCCAGCAGCCAGATAATCGGGACAGGCTACGAGCAGTACTTC. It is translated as CASSQIIGTGYEQYF.

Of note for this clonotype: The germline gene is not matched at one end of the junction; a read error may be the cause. The CDR3 nucleotides are TGTGCCAGCGGCGTAGCCTGGCGCCTATACAATGAGCAGTTCTTC. As protein: CASGVAWRLYNEQFF. The J gene is TRBJ2-1, the V gene TRBV9; D unresolved. The CDR3 covers 15 residues. Looked up from germline, CDR1 is SGDLS and CDR2 is YYNGEE.

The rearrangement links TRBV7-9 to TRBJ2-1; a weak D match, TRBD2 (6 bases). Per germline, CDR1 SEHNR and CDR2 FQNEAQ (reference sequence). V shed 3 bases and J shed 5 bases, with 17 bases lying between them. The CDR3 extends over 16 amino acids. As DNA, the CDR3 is TGTGCCAGCAGCTTCCCCCTCCCGGGAGCCCACAATGAGCAGTTCTTC. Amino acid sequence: CASSFPLPGAHNEQFF.

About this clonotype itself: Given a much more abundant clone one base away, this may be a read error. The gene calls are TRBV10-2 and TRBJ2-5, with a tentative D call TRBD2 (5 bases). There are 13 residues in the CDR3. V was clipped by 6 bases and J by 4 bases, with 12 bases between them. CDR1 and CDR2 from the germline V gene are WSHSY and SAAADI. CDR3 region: CASSGVLRETQYF. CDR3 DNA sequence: TGCGCCAGCAGCGGGGTCTTGCGAGAGACCCAGTACTTC.

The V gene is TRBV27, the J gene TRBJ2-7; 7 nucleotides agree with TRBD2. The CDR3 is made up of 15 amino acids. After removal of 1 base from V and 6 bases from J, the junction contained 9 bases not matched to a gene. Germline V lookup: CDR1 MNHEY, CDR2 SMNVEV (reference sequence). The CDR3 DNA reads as TGTGCCAGCAGTTTATATCCTAGCGGAGAAATCGAGCAGTACTTC. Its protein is CASSLYPSGEIEQYF.

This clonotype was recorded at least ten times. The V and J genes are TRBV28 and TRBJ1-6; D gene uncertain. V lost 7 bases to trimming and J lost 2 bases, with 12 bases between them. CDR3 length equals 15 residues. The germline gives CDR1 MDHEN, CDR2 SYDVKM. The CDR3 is CASTPFGTYNSPLHF. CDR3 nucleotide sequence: TGTGCCAGCACCCCATTCGGGACCTATAATTCACCCCTCCACTTT.

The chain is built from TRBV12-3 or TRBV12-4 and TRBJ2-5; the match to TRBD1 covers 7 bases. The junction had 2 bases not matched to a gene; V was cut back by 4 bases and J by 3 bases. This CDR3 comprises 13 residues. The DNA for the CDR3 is TGTGCCAGCAGTTCGACAGGGAAAGAGACCCAGTACTTC. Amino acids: CASSSTGKETQYF.

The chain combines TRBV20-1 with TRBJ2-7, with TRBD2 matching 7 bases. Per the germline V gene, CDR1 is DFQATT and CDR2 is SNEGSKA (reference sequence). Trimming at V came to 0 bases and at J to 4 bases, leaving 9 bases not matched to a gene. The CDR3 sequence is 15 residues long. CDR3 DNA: TGCAGTGCTAGAGAGATAGCGGGTGACTTTTACGAGCAGTACTTC. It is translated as CSAREIAGDFYEQYF.

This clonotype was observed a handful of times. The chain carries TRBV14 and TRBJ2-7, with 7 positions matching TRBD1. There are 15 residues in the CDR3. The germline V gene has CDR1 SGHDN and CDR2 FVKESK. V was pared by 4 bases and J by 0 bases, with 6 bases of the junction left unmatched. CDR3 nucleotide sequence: TGTGCCAGCAGCCGCTACAGGGGCAGCTCCTACGAGCAGTACTTC. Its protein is CASSRYRGSSYEQYF. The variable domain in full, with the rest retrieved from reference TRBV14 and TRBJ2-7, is EAGVTQFPSHSVIEKGQTVTLRCDPISGHDNLYWYRRVMGKEIKFLLHFVKESKQDESGMPNNRFLAERTGGTYSTLKVQPAELEDSGVYFCASSRYRGSSYEQYFGPGTRLTVT.

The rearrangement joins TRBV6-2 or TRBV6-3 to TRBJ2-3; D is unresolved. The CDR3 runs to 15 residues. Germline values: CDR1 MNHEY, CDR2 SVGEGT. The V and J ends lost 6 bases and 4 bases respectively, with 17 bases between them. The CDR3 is CASSLLVRAADTQYF. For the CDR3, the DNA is TGTGCCAGCAGCCTGCTAGTTCGGGCGGCAGATACGCAGTATTTT.

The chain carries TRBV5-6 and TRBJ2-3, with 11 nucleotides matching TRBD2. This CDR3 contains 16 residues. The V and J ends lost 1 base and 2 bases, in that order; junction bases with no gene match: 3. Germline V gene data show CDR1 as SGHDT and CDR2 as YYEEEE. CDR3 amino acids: CASSLKLAGATDTQYF. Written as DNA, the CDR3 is TGTGCCAGCAGCTTGAAACTAGCGGGGGCCACAGATACGCAGTATTTT.

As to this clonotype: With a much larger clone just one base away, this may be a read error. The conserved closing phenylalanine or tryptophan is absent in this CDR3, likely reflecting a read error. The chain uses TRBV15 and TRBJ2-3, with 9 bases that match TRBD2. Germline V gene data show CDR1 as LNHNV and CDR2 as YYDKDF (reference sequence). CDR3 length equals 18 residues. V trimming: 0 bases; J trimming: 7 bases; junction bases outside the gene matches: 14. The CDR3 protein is CATSRDKASGEPTNTQYL. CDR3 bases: TGTGCCACCAGCAGAGATAAAGCTAGCGGGGAGCCTACGAATACGCAGTATCTT.

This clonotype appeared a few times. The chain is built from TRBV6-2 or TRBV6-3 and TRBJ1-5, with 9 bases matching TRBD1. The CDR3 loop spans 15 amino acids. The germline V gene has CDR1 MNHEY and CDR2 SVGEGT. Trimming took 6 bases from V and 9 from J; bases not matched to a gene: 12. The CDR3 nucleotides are TGTGCCAGCAGCCCACAGGGGGCATTCATCCCGCCCCAGCATTTT. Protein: CASSPQGAFIPPQHF.

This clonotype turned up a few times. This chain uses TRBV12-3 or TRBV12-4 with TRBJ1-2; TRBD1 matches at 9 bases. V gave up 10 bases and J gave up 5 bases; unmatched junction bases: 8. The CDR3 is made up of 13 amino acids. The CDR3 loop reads CATLTGGRYGYTF. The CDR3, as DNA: TGTGCCACCCTTACAGGGGGCCGGTATGGCTACACCTTC.

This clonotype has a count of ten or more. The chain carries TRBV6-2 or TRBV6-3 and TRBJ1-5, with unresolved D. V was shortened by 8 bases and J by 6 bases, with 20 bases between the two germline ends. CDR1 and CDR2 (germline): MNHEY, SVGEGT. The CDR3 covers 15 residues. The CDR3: CASRGTYTGSQPQHF. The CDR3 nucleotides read TGTGCCAGCCGTGGAACTTACACGGGAAGTCAGCCCCAGCATTTT.

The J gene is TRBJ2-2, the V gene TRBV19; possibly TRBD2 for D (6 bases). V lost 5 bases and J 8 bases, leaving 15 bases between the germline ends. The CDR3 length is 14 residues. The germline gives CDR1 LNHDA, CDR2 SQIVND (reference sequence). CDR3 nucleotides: TGTGCCAGTAGTGGCGCGGGGATGGTGGGGGAGCTGTTTTTT. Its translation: CASSGAGMVGELFF.

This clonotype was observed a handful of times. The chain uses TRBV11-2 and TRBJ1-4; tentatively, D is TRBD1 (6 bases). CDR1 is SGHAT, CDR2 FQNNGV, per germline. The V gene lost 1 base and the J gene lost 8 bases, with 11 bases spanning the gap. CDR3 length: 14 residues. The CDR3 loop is CASSLAGAEEKLFF. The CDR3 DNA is TGTGCCAGCAGCTTAGCAGGGGCTGAGGAAAAACTGTTTTTT.

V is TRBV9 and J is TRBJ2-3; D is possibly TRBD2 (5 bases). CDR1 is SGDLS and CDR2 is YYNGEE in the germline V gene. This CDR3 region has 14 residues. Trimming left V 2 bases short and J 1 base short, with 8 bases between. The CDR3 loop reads CASSVMEGTDTQYF. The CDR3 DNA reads TGTGCCAGCAGCGTGATGGAGGGCACAGATACGCAGTATTTT.

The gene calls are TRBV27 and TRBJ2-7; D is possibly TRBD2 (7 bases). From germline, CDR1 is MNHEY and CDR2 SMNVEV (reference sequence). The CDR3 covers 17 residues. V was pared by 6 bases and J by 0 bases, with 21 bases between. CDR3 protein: CASSGYPQGGSSYEQYF. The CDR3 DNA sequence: TGTGCCAGCAGCGGATACCCACAGGGCGGGAGCTCCTACGAGCAGTACTTC.

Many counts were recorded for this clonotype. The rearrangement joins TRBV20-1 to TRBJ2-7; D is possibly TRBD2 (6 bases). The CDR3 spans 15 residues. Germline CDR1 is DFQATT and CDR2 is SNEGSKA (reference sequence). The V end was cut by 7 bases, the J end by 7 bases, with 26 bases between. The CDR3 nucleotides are TGCAGTGGTAAAGATTTCGAAAAGCGGAGGGTGGAGCAGTACTTC. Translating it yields CSGKDFEKRRVEQYF.

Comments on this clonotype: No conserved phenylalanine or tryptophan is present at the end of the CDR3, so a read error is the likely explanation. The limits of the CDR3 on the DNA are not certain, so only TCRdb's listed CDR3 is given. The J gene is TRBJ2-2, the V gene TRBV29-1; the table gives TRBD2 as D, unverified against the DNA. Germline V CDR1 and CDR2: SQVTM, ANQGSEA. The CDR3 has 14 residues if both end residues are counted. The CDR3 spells CSVGLAGPTGELLV.

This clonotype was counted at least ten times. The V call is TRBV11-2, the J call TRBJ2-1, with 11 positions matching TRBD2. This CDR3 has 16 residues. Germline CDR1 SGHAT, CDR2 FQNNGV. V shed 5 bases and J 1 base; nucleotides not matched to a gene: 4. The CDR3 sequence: CASSITSGGSYNEQFF. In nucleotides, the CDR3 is TGTGCCAGCAGCATAACTAGCGGGGGTTCCTACAATGAGCAGTTCTTC. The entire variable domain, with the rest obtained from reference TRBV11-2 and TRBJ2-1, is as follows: EAGVAQSPRYKIIEKRQSVAFWCNPISGHATLYWYQQILGQGPKLLIQFQNNGVVDDSQLPKDRFSAERLKGVDSTLKIQPAKLEDSAVYLCASSITSGGSYNEQFFGPGTRLTVL.

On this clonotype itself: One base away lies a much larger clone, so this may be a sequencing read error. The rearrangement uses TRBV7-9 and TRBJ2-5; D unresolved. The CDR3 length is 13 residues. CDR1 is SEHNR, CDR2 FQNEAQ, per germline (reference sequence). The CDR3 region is CASSSSYQESQYF. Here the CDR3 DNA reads TGTGCCAGCAGCTCAAGCTACCAAGAGTCCCAGTACTTC.

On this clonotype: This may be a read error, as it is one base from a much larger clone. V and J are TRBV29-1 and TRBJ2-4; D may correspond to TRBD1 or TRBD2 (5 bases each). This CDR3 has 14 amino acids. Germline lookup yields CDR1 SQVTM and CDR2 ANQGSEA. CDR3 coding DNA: TGCAGCGTTGGCCCTTCCGGGGCCAAAAACGTTCAGTACTTC. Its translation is CSVGPSGAKNVQYF.

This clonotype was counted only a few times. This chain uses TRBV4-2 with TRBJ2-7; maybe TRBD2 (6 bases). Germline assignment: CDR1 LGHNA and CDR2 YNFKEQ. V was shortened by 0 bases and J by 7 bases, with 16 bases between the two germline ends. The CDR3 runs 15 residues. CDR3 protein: CASSQDRNVAGEQYF. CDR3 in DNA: TGTGCCAGCAGCCAAGATCGAAACGTGGCGGGAGAGCAGTACTTC.